This passage covers 30 T cell receptor beta chains from one sample sequenced in a study of T cell changes during pregnancy in multiple sclerosis. Data came from immunoSEQ multiplex PCR; TCRdb stores just in-frame clones and leaves some out. The sample lists under 50,000 clones, 92% seen once, with just over 5.5% in the top ten. The starting material was CD8+ T cells from peripheral blood mononuclear cells, obtained in the third trimester of pregnancy. The source is a female donor with multiple sclerosis, enrolled in a pregnancy study.

This rearrangement joins TRBV5-1 to TRBJ2-5; TRBD1 might be the D (6 bases). Trimming took 4 bases from V and 0 from J, leaving 16 bases between them. The V gene's germline CDR1 is SGHRS and CDR2 YFSETQ. The CDR3 runs 16 residues. Written as DNA, the CDR3 is TGCGCCAGCAGCCTCGGGATAGACAGGTACCAAGAGACCCAGTACTTC. This encodes CASSLGIDRYQETQYF.

This chain joins TRBV10-3 and TRBJ1-2, with no clear D. The CDR3 sequence is 15 residues long. Trimming left V 3 bases short and J 0 bases short, with 11 bases between. Germline assignment: CDR1 ENHRY and CDR2 SYGVKD. The DNA of the CDR3 is TGTGCCATCAGTGACACCTGGGCAGCTAACTATGGCTACACCTTC. It is translated as CAISDTWAANYGYTF.

The genes are TRBV21-1 and TRBJ2-7; the D call in the table, TRBD1, was not verified against the DNA. TRBV21-1 is a pseudogene locus. This CDR3 spans 15 amino acids. As DNA, the CDR3 is TGTGCCAGCAAACAAAATAGGGGGTCCCCCTACGAGCAGTACTTC. It yields the protein CASKQNRGSPYEQYF.

The chain combines TRBV19 with TRBJ1-5; 8 bases map to TRBD1. This CDR3 region has 12 residues. Germline V gene sequence: CDR1 LNHDA, CDR2 SQIVND (reference sequence). V lost 7 bases and J lost 11; bases outside the gene matches: 7. The CDR3 loop reads CASIGAQGAQHF. The DNA of the CDR3 is TGTGCCAGTATCGGGGCACAGGGGGCCCAGCATTTT.

With respect to this clone: This sample also contains other DNA sequences that code for the same CDR3. The chain uses TRBV28 and TRBJ2-7; tentative D call: TRBD1 (6 bases). The germline gives CDR1 MDHEN, CDR2 SYDVKM. The CDR3 spans 12 residues. With 7 bases removed from V and 6 bases from J, the gap between germline ends came to 13 bases. CDR3 sequence reads: CASKIQGGEQYF. CDR3 sequence (DNA): TGTGCCAGCAAAATACAGGGTGGCGAGCAGTACTTC.

This rearrangement joins TRBV19 to TRBJ2-1, with 8 bases that match TRBD2. The ends lost 3 bases at V and 3 bases at J; junction bases unmatched: 4. Per germline, CDR1 LNHDA and CDR2 SQIVND (reference sequence). The CDR3 spans 15 residues. CDR3 in amino acids: CASSIEREFYNEQFF. CDR3 nucleotides: TGTGCCAGTAGTATTGAGCGGGAGTTCTACAATGAGCAGTTCTTC.

This chain links TRBV5-1 with TRBJ2-7; no reliable D call. The length of the CDR3 is 14 residues. V was cut by 0 bases and J by 0 bases, with 7 bases left in between. CDR1 SGHRS and CDR2 YFSETQ come from the germline V gene. In DNA, the CDR3 is TGCGCCAGCAGCTTGGAACGCTACTCCTACGAGCAGTACTTC. Translated, it gives CASSLERYSYEQYF.

The V call is TRBV10-3, the J call TRBJ2-3, with 10 bases matching TRBD2. This CDR3 is 14 amino acids long. Germline CDR1 ENHRY, CDR2 SYGVKD. Trimming took 10 bases from V and 2 from J; bases not matched to a gene: 6. CDR3 nucleotides: TGTGCCACTGGACTAGCGGCGCACACAGATACGCAGTATTTT. Residues: CATGLAAHTDTQYF.

The rearrangement links TRBV6-6 to TRBJ2-3, with a weak D call TRBD1 (6 bases). V was pared by 4 bases and J by 4 bases, with 12 bases between. Germline CDR1 reads MNHNY; CDR2 reads SVGAGI (reference sequence). The CDR3 is 14 amino acids. CDR3 in DNA: TGTGCCAGCAGTTTCATACAGGGCGCAGATACGCAGTATTTT. Translating gives CASSFIQGADTQYF.

The chain's CDR3 is CASYYSVNEQFF. The CDR3 DNA sequence: TGTGCCAGCTACTACTCCGTCAATGAGCAGTTCTTC. The chain combines TRBV18 with TRBJ2-1, with no clear D. V shed 7 bases and J shed 6 bases, with 10 bases lying between them. Germline V gene lookup returns CDR1 KGHSH and CDR2 LQKENI. The CDR3 consists of 12 residues.

The chain carries TRBV19 and TRBJ1-1, with unresolved D. Germline lookup yields CDR1 LNHDA and CDR2 SQIVND (reference sequence). Trimming removed 2 bases from V and 4 bases from J, with 8 bases in between. The CDR3 contains 13 residues. The CDR3 spells CASSISSFTEAFF. The CDR3 nucleotides read TGTGCCAGTAGTATATCGAGTTTCACTGAAGCTTTCTTT. Full variable domain (rest looked up from reference TRBV19 and TRBJ1-1): DGGITQSPKYLFRKEGQNVTLSCEQNLNHDAMYWYRQDPGQGLRLIYYSQIVNDFQKGDIAEGYSVSREKKESFPLTVTSAQKNPTAFYLCASSISSFTEAFFGQGTRLTVV.

The rearrangement joins TRBV19 to TRBJ2-5; 7 nucleotides agree with TRBD2. With V trimmed by 2 bases and J by 2 bases, 5 bases remained unmatched. The CDR3 is made up of 15 amino acids. Germline loops: CDR1 LNHDA, CDR2 SQIVND (reference sequence). CDR3 amino acids: CASSILAADQETQYF. In nucleotides, the CDR3 is TGTGCCAGTAGTATACTAGCGGCGGATCAAGAGACCCAGTACTTC.

The chain links TRBV5-8 to TRBJ2-7, with D perhaps matching TRBD2 (5 bases). CDR1 and CDR2 from the germline V gene are SGHTS and YDEGEE. The CDR3 sequence is 13 residues long. With 3 bases removed from V and 2 bases from J, the gap between germline ends came to 9 bases. DNA for the CDR3: TGTGCCAGCAGCTCTAGCCGCCCCTACGAGCAGTACTTC. It specifies CASSSSRPYEQYF.

The V call is TRBV9, the J call TRBJ1-1, with a possible D match to TRBD1 (5 bases). Germline CDR1 SGDLS, CDR2 YYNGEE. Trimming took 0 bases from V and 1 from J, leaving 10 bases between them. CDR3 length: 15 residues. The CDR3 coding sequence is TGTGCCAGCAGCGTAGGCGGGGCTCCGAACACTGAAGCTTTCTTT. Amino acids: CASSVGGAPNTEAFF.

This sequence joins TRBV7-3 and TRBJ2-7; 9 bases match TRBD2. The CDR3 has 14 amino acids. V shed 5 bases, J shed 4 bases, and the junction held 6 bases outside the gene matches. Germline CDR1 is SGHTA and CDR2 is FQGTGA. DNA for the CDR3: TGTGCCAGCAGCCAAGGGGCGGGAGGGTACGAGCAGTACTTC. Its protein product is CASSQGAGGYEQYF.

The chain joins TRBV13 to TRBJ1-2; D may be TRBD1 (6 bases). Germline V CDR1 and CDR2: PRHDT, FYEKMQ (reference sequence). Trimming cost V 5 bases and J 8 bases, with 21 bases left between them. The CDR3 consists of 15 residues. CDR3 sequence: CASSLGHTLSGGYTF. The CDR3 DNA reads TGTGCCAGCAGCCTGGGACACACTCTCTCAGGGGGCTACACCTTC.

The rearrangement links TRBV28 to TRBJ1-3, with D possibly matching TRBD1 (6 bases). The CDR3 runs to 16 residues. V gave up 5 bases and J gave up 4 bases, with 18 bases separating them. Germline values: CDR1 MDHEN, CDR2 SYDVKM. CDR3 nucleotides: TGTGCCAGCAGTGTACTACAGGGAGGGGAAGGAAACACCATATATTTT. Translation gives CASSVLQGGEGNTIYF.

The rearrangement links TRBV5-5 to TRBJ1-1; 7 bases are shared with TRBD1. From germline, CDR1 is SGHKS and CDR2 YYEKEE (reference sequence). The ends lost 4 bases at V and 2 bases at J; junction bases unmatched: 14. CDR3 length: 17 amino acids. This CDR3 is CASSPRTGNTVNTEAFF. CDR3 DNA: TGTGCCAGCAGCCCCCGGACAGGTAACACCGTTAACACTGAAGCTTTCTTT.

This chain uses TRBV28 with TRBJ2-1, with 8 bases aligning to TRBD2. CDR1 MDHEN and CDR2 SYDVKM come from the germline V gene. The trim removed 8 bases at V and 6 bases at J, leaving 12 bases unmatched. The CDR3 length is 15 residues. Written as DNA, the CDR3 is TGTGCCAGCGCTCTAGGAGAGCGGGAGTTCAATGAGCAGTTCTTC. Translation gives CASALGEREFNEQFF.

The genes are TRBV7-9 and TRBJ2-5, with 7 bases matching TRBD2. V was clipped by 4 bases and J by 1 base; unmatched bases: 6. Germline V gene sequence: CDR1 SEHNR, CDR2 FQNEAQ (reference sequence). CDR3 length: 15 residues. The CDR3 region is CASSSSWEGQETQYF. The CDR3 DNA is TGTGCCAGCAGCTCCTCGTGGGAGGGCCAAGAGACCCAGTACTTC.

The CDR3 DNA follows: TGCGCCAGCAGCCAAAAGGGACTAGCGGGAGGGCCGGGTGAGCAGTTCTTC. Its translation is CASSQKGLAGGPGEQFF. V is TRBV4-1 and J is TRBJ2-1; 16 bases align to TRBD2. The CDR3 loop spans 17 amino acids. CDR1 is MGHRA, CDR2 YSYEKL, per germline. V lost 2 bases and J lost 9; bases outside the gene matches: 7.

The J gene is TRBJ1-1, the V gene TRBV7-9, with no clear D. Trimming left V 5 bases short and J 0 bases short, with 4 bases between. Germline V lookup: CDR1 SEHNR, CDR2 FQNEAQ (reference sequence). This CDR3 contains 12 residues. CDR3 amino acids: CASSEMNTEAFF. DNA for the CDR3: TGTGCCAGCAGCGAGATGAACACTGAAGCTTTCTTT.

The rearrangement joins TRBV11-2 to TRBJ2-1; 7 bases fit TRBD2. Germline trimming cut 1 base from V and 3 bases from J; bases unmatched to any gene: 9. Germline CDR1 and CDR2: SGHAT and FQNNGV. The CDR3 is made up of 17 amino acids. The DNA of the CDR3 is TGTGCCAGCAGCTTAGCACCCCCCCAGCGGGGCTACAATGAGCAGTTCTTC. Amino acids: CASSLAPPQRGYNEQFF.

The chain has TRBV27 and TRBJ2-1, with 10 positions matching TRBD1. This CDR3 region has 15 residues. Germline lookup yields CDR1 MNHEY and CDR2 SMNVEV (reference sequence). V shed 3 bases, J shed 3 bases, and the junction held 2 bases outside the gene matches. The CDR3 DNA is TGTGCCAGCAGTTTCCGGGACAGGGGCTACAATGAGCAGTTCTTC. Translating it yields CASSFRDRGYNEQFF.

The chain couples TRBV29-1 to TRBJ2-1; no clear D. The CDR3 covers 11 residues. Germline V CDR1 and CDR2: SQVTM, ANQGSEA. The ends were cut back, 3 bases at V and 6 bases at J, with 6 bases in the middle. For the CDR3, the DNA is TGCAGCGTTGAGAAGCGCAATGAGCAGTTCTTC. This gives the protein CSVEKRNEQFF.

The genes are TRBV13 and TRBJ2-1; maybe TRBD2 (5 bases). The germline V gene has CDR1 PRHDT and CDR2 FYEKMQ (reference sequence). V lost 3 bases and J 5 bases, leaving 11 bases between the germline ends. CDR3 size: 14 residues. CDR3 DNA: TGTGCCAGCAGCTTCCGGCTAGCCAACAATGAGCAGTTCTTC. Its translation: CASSFRLANNEQFF.

The V gene is TRBV6-5, the J gene TRBJ2-5; D is unresolved. Germline CDR1 is MNHEY and CDR2 is SVGAGI. The length of the CDR3 is 13 residues. Between the trimmed V and J ends, which lost 1 base and 5 bases, there was a span of 8 bases. The CDR3: CASSYLSGETQYF. The CDR3 bases are TGTGCCAGCAGTTACTTGTCCGGGGAGACCCAGTACTTC.

This chain uses TRBV27 with TRBJ2-5, with D uncertain. CDR1 and CDR2 (germline): MNHEY, SMNVEV (reference sequence). V was trimmed by 4 bases and J by 5 bases, leaving 11 bases between them. This CDR3 has 13 amino acids. The CDR3 protein is CASSWNRRETQYF. CDR3 DNA sequence: TGTGCCAGCAGTTGGAACAGACGGGAGACCCAGTACTTC.

The chain employs TRBV27 and TRBJ2-1; D might be TRBD2 (5 bases). The V gene lost 3 bases and the J gene lost 13 bases, with 19 bases spanning the gap. Germline V gene data show CDR1 as MNHEY and CDR2 as SMNVEV (reference sequence). The CDR3 sequence is 14 residues long. The DNA for the CDR3 is TGTGCCAGCAGTTTCGGTGTTGGGTCCGGAGGTCAGTTCTTC. Translated: CASSFGVGSGGQFF.

The chain couples TRBV30 to TRBJ2-3, with TRBD1 identical over 12 bases. With V trimmed by 3 bases and J by 2 bases, 6 bases remained unmatched. CDR3 length equals 16 residues. Germline V gene data show CDR1 as GTSNPN and CDR2 as SVGIG (reference sequence). The DNA for the CDR3 is TGTGCCTGGAGGACCGGGACAGGGGGCCTCACAGATACGCAGTATTTT. Its translation is CAWRTGTGGLTDTQYF.